This TCR beta chain was retrieved from a study of response to subunit inactivated influenza vaccine. General study results and limits: Researchers suggested that each seasonal influenza vaccination recruits few new T cells.

Points on this clonotype: Antigen unknown.

MiXCR was run by TCRdb on the RT-PCR reads, yielding one entry per CDR3 protein. In the table there are about 540,000 distinct CDR3 sequences, around a quarter of which are singletons. There are 17 residues in the CDR3. The germline CDR1 and CDR2 sequences are SGHVS and FQNEAQ. The V end lost 5 bases, the J end lost 5 bases, and 22 bases lay between the germline ends. These same records also appear under a second study, on T cells expressing NK-cell markers. That source reports: As the method of synthesis, 5'RACE template switching with UMIs yielded TCR beta cDNA. Cells sorted as CD3+CD56+NKG2C+, CD3+CD56+NKG2C- and CD3+CD56-NKG2C+ T cells supplied the TCR beta repertoires. For a handful of donors, the dominant NKG2C+ clonotypes made up about 1.0-7.0% of their CD8+ T cells. Certain NKG2C+ T cell clones were expanded, and their HCMV specificity remained unclear.

The starting material was CD4+ T cells sorted from PBMCs, obtained 11 to 12 days after vaccination. This receptor was taken from a man between 45 and 60 years old who received an inactivated influenza vaccine. The genes are TRBV7-8 and TRBJ2-1; D remains ambiguous. CDR3 loop: CASSIDRRHPRNNEQFF. CDR3 nucleotide sequence: TGTGCCAGCAGCATTGACCGCCGCCACCCCAGGAACAATGAGCAGTTCTTC.